This T cell receptor beta chain was found in a study of OX40 agonist ivuxolimab in advanced cancers. Study-wide background: Ivuxolimab is an agonistic anti-OX40 (CD134) antibody, and patients were treated with it. Patients in the trial were receiving intravenous ivuxolimab every 2 weeks, at doses of 0.01 to 10 mg/kg.

This CDR3 is 12 amino acids long. V was trimmed by 3 bases and J by 8 bases, leaving 10 bases between them. The germline V gene encodes CDR1 MDHEN and CDR2 SYDVKM. Study-level findings and limits: CD4+ and CD8+ blood T cells expanded clonally by week 6 at 0.1 to 3.0 mg/kg.

This clone appeared a few times. Its antigen is still unknown. The protocol was immunoSEQ multiplex PCR, while the TCRdb copy is restricted to in-frame clones and leaves out a portion. The sample yields 40,000 to 50,000 clones, 75% to 90% seen once. The specimen comprised CD4+ or CD8+ T cells sorted from blood, sampled in a trial of the OX40 agonist ivuxolimab. The TCR comes from an adult with an advanced solid tumor such as melanoma, head and neck, liver or kidney cancer. V gene TRBV28 combines with J gene TRBJ1-1; D gene uncertain. CDR3 residues: CASSLSFLEAFF. The DNA for the CDR3 is TGTGCCAGCAGTTTGAGTTTTCTGGAAGCTTTCTTT.